The clone carrying this T cell receptor (beta chain) turned up a few times. What it binds is unknown. This record comes from a study of regulatory T cells in long-lasting Graves disease. Time point meaning: persistent/refractory GD, antithyroid drugs over 5 years with positive TRAb. PBMC RNA served as the TCR library source. All patients originated from an endocrinology department located in Xi'an, China. Each patient gave 7 to 9 milliliters of EDTA-anticoagulated peripheral blood. Libraries of TCR beta came from iRepertoire HTBI primers plus Arm-PCR of CDR3 regions. MiXCR, run by TCRdb on the multiplex PCR reads, gives a single entry per CDR3 protein. The sample gives hundreds of thousands of distinct CDR3 sequences, 20% to 25% of which show up once; roughly an eighth is in the top ten. V was pared by 5 bases and J by 6 bases, with 10 bases between. This CDR3 region has 13 residues. The germline CDR1 and CDR2 sequences are SGHTA and FQGNSA.

Findings of the study overall: Among the persistent patients, approximately 2,900 public clonotypes were shared, more than the 850 to 1,000 shared among new patients. What was studied was peripheral blood only, and not thyroid tissue.

The sequenced sample was peripheral blood mononuclear cells (PBMCs), obtained when the disease was refractory, from a patient treated with antithyroid drugs. The receptor was isolated from a female donor with Graves disease. This sequence joins TRBV7-2 and TRBJ1-4; D remains unclear. CDR3 sequence (DNA): TGTGCCAGCAGCCAACGCTATTATGAAAAACTGTTTTTT. It codes for CASSQRYYEKLFF.